This T cell receptor beta chain was retrieved from a study of CD8+CD57+ T cells in acquired aplastic anemia. About the study: On average, sorted CD4+ and CD8+ cells gave 3.2 ug of DNA.

Genomic DNA served as template for TCR beta VDJ and CDR3 profiling. TCRdb ran MiXCR on the reads and lists one entry per CDR3 protein. The sample includes just over 200,000 distinct CDR3 sequences, approximately 60% of them seen just once. Whoever was chosen for sequencing had shown CD8+CD57+ cell expansion by flow cytometry. Patients had not yet gotten any therapy when their blood was taken for sampling. What was sequenced was sorted CD4+, CD8+, or CD8+CD57+ T cells (not recorded which) from PBMCs. The source of this sequence is a human donor with aplastic anemia.

CDR3 coding DNA: TGCAGTGCTAGAGATTTTATTTCTGGGGAGACCCAGTACTTC. This encodes CSARDFISGETQYF. The chain combines TRBV20-1 with TRBJ2-5; D unclear. Germline CDR1 reads DFQATT; CDR2 reads SNEGSKA (reference sequence). The CDR3 has 14 residues. Trimming took off 0 bases at V and 5 bases at J, with 13 bases between the two ends.